Listed below are T cell receptor beta chains from one sample, sequenced in a study of blood T cells in healthy people across ages. A single record per CDR3 protein comes from TCRdb applying MiXCR to the 5' RACE reads. The table lists approximately 940,000 distinct CDR3 sequences, roughly 43% of them singletons. Sequenced material: blood. These receptors all come from a young man in good health. The CDR3 runs from the conserved cysteine through the conserved F or W. The D gene is left open where the match is weak. A clone size is listed for some rows: how often the clone was seen (once, few, many), or a class if it is expanded.

TRBJ2-1,NA,TRBV9,NA,TGTGCCAGCAGCGTAGGGACTGAAATCTACAATGAGCAGTTCTTC,CASSVGTEIYNEQFF
TRBJ1-2,NA,TRBV7-2,NA,TGTGCCAGCAGCCCAAATGACAGATATGGCTACACCTTC,CASSPNDRYGYTF
TRBJ2-4,NA,TRBV5-7,NA,TGTGCCAGCAGCTTGACAGCCAAAAACATTCAGTACTTC,CASSLTAKNIQYF
TRBJ2-1,NA,TRBV5-1,TRBD1,TGCGCCAGCAGCTCACGAGACGCAGGGGGAAGATATGAGCAGTTCTTC,CASSSRDAGGRYEQFF
TRBJ2-3,few,TRBV20-1,TRBD2,TGCAGTGCTCCCGGGACTAGCGGGGCCCCCGCAGATACGCAGTATTTT,CSAPGTSGAPADTQYF
TRBJ2-1,once,TRBV24-1,TRBD1,TGTGCCACCCAGTTTGGTGGGACAGGGACCCCAGAGCAGTTCTTC,CATQFGGTGTPEQFF
TRBJ2-7,once,TRBV20-1,TRBD2,TGCAGTGCTAGAGTGACTAGCGGCGAGCAGTACTTC,CSARVTSGEQYF
TRBJ2-3,NA,TRBV3-1,NA,TGTGCCAGCAGCCAAGTCGGGAATACGCAGTATTTT,CASSQVGNTQYF
TRBJ2-2,NA,TRBV24-1,NA,TGTGCCACCAGCCGAGGGGGTGCCGGGGAGCTGTTTTTT,CATSRGGAGELFF
TRBJ2-5,NA,TRBV3-1,TRBD2,TGTGCCAGCAGCCAAGACCCGGGACTAGCGGGAGAGACCCAGTACTTC,CASSQDPGLAGETQYF
TRBJ1-5,once,TRBV30,NA,TGTGCCTGGACTTCAGGGATGAATCAGCCCCAGCATTTT,CAWTSGMNQPQHF
TRBJ2-1,NA,TRBV6-5,TRBD1,TGTGCCAGCAGTTCCCCCGGGGGACAGGAAGCCTACAATGAGCAGTTCTTC,CASSSPGGQEAYNEQFF
TRBJ2-2,NA,TRBV5-1,NA,TGCGCCAGCAGCTGGGGGCGCAGGGAGAACACCGGGGAGCTGTTTTTT,CASSWGRRENTGELFF
TRBJ2-3,NA,TRBV21-1,NA,TGTGCCAATGGGAGAGATACGCAGTATTTT,CANGRDTQYF
TRBJ1-1,NA,TRBV6-6,NA,TGTGCCAGCAGTTACGTTGGGGGCGGGAGCACTGAAGCTTTCTTT,CASSYVGGGSTEAFF
TRBJ1-4,many,TRBV4-2,NA,TGTGCCAGCAGCCACGAACAGGGTGGAGGAGAAAAACTGTTTTTT,CASSHEQGGGEKLFF
TRBJ1-1,once,TRBV4-1,NA,TGCGCCAGCAGCCTACCATACGGGACACCTAGGAACACTGAAGCTTTCTTT,CASSLPYGTPRNTEAFF
TRBJ2-1,NA,TRBV11-2,NA,TGTGCCAGCAGCTTAGATGCGGGTATCACCTACAATGAGCAGTTCTTC,CASSLDAGITYNEQFF
TRBJ2-7,NA,TRBV29-1,NA,TGCAGCGCCCAAATCGGGCCGGGCGAGCAGTACTTC,CSAQIGPGEQYF
TRBJ2-7,NA,TRBV5-1,NA,TGCGCCAGCAGCTTGCAAGGGGAACCTTACGAGCAGTACTTC,CASSLQGEPYEQYF
TRBJ2-1,NA,TRBV9,TRBD2,TGTGCCAGCAGCGTAGGCGGGGGGATCAACAATGAGCAGTTCTTC,CASSVGGGINNEQFF
TRBJ2-7,few,TRBV3-1,TRBD2,TGTGCCAGCAGCCAGACTAGCGGACTCTACGAGCAGTACTTC,CASSQTSGLYEQYF
TRBJ1-2,NA,TRBV5-1,TRBD1,TGCGCCAGCAGCTTGACAGGGGACGCAAACTATGGCTACACCTTC,CASSLTGDANYGYTF
TRBJ1-1,NA,TRBV6-2/TRBV6-3,NA,TGTGCCAGCAGTTACTCGTGGGGGAGAAACACTGAAGCTTTCTTT,CASSYSWGRNTEAFF
TRBJ2-2,NA,TRBV13,TRBD1,TGTGCCAGCGTAATACAGGGGGCAAACACCGGGGAGCTGTTTTTT,CASVIQGANTGELFF
TRBJ1-5,NA,TRBV12-3/TRBV12-4,NA,TGTGCCAGCAGTTCGAACAGGGCCCAGCCCCAGCATTTT,CASSSNRAQPQHF
TRBJ2-1,few,TRBV11-2,NA,TGTGCCAGCAGCTTTTGGACAGTCGAAAACAATGAGCAGTTCTTC,CASSFWTVENNEQFF
TRBJ2-2,NA,TRBV14,TRBD1,TGTGCCAGCAGCACCCACGTACAGGGGGGAGACACCGGGGAGCTGTTTTTT,CASSTHVQGGDTGELFF
TRBJ1-6,NA,TRBV7-2,TRBD1,TGTGCCAGCAGCCTTAGGACAGGGTGGAATTCACCCCTCCACTTT,CASSLRTGWNSPLHF